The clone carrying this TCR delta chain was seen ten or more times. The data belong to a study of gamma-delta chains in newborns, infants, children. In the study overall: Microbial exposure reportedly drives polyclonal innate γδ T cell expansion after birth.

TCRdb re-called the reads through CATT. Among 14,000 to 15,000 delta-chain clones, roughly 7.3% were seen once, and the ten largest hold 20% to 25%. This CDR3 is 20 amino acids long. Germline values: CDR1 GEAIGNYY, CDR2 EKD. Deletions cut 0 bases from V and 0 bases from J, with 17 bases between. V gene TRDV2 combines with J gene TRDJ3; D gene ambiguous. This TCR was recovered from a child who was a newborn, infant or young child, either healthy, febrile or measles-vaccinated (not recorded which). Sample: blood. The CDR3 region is CACDTVRGNRVSWDTRQMFF. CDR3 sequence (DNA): TGTGCCTGTGACACCGTTCGAGGGAACCGCGTCTCCTGGGACACCCGACAGATGTTTTTC.